The source of this T cell receptor beta chain is a study of blood T cells in healthy people across ages. As concerns this clonotype: Its antigen is not known.

Study-wide points: Shifts in expanded clonotypes may have been confounded by donor CMV status, which was unknown.

With a J-beta primer mix and a sample-barcoded 5' primer, a second PCR ran about 7 to 11 cycles. Through a template-switch adaptor with 12 random nucleotides, each cDNA molecule received a tag. TCRdb called the 5' RACE reads again in MiXCR, with one record for every CDR3 protein. The table has almost 800,000 distinct CDR3 sequences, nearly 60% seen once. The germline CDR1 and CDR2 sequences are MDHEN and SYDVKM. V gave up 6 bases and J gave up 4 bases; unmatched junction bases: 2. The CDR3 runs 13 residues. V and J are TRBV28 and TRBJ2-5; TRBD1 agrees at 10 bases. Material: blood. This TCR came from a young man in good health. CDR3 DNA: TGTGCCAGCAGCTGGACAGGGGGAGAGACCCAGTACTTC. This translates into CASSWTGGETQYF.